Following are 7 T cell receptor beta chains from one sample sequenced in a study of blood T cell repertoires in COVID-19. The table came from immunoSEQ multiplex PCR; TCRdb's copy has only in-frame clones and leaves some out. This repertoire shows hundreds of thousands of clones, roughly 87% found once; its top ten account for approximately 6%. Specimen: PBMCs or T cells enriched from blood (not recorded which). The receptors come from a woman aged 40 to 49 who had recovered from COVID-19.

The CDR3 sequence: CASSLGGVDTQYF. In DNA, the CDR3 is TGTGCCAGCAGTTTAGGAGGGGTAGATACGCAGTATTTT. The chain is built from TRBV27 and TRBJ2-3; D is possibly TRBD2 (6 bases). Germline CDR1 is MNHEY and CDR2 is SMNVEV (reference sequence). V was trimmed by 2 bases and J by 5 bases, leaving 8 bases between them. The CDR3 is 13 residues long.

This chain links TRBV19 with TRBJ1-1; D might be TRBD1 (6 bases). V shed 3 bases and J shed 3 bases, with 11 bases lying between them. CDR1 and CDR2 from the germline V gene are LNHDA and SQIVND (reference sequence). This CDR3 comprises 14 residues. The CDR3 DNA reads TGTGCCAGTAGTATCTGGGGGCGCGACACTGAAGCTTTCTTT. Residues: CASSIWGRDTEAFF.

This clone was detected only once. V and J are TRBV10-3 and TRBJ1-4; D possibly corresponds to TRBD1 (6 bases). With 3 bases removed from V and 5 bases from J, the gap between germline ends came to 10 bases. Germline-derived CDR1 and CDR2 are ENHRY and SYGVKD. The CDR3 is made up of 14 amino acids. CDR3 bases: TGTGCCATCAGTGAAAGGGGGGGGAATGAAAAACTGTTTTTT. Translating gives CAISERGGNEKLFF.

The CDR3 DNA is TGCGCCAGCAGCCAAGACGCGGGGCGCTACAATGAGCAGTTCTTC. Its protein product is CASSQDAGRYNEQFF. The chain carries TRBV4-3 and TRBJ2-1; tentative D call: TRBD2 (6 bases). The length of the CDR3 is 15 residues. CDR1 is LGHNA and CDR2 is YSLEER in the germline V gene. V was cut by 0 bases and J by 3 bases, with 9 bases left in between.

This sequence joins TRBV29-1 and TRBJ2-7, with 7 bases identical to TRBD1. V gave up 6 bases and J gave up 0 bases; unmatched junction bases: 5. The CDR3 is 13 amino acids. CDR1 and CDR2 from the germline V gene are SQVTM and ANQGSEA. This chain's CDR3 is CSVGRDSSYEQYF. CDR3 nucleotide sequence: TGCAGCGTCGGACGGGACAGCTCCTACGAGCAGTACTTC.

CDR3 region: CASSLTGLAGAPEQETQYF. CDR3 sequence (DNA): TGTGCCAGCAGCTTAACGGGACTAGCGGGAGCACCCGAACAAGAGACCCAGTACTTC. The chain joins TRBV7-3 to TRBJ2-5; 14 bases agree with TRBD2. Germline V gene sequence: CDR1 SGHTA, CDR2 FQGTGA. The V and J ends lost 0 bases and 2 bases, in that order; junction bases with no gene match: 8. The CDR3 length is 19 residues. The variable domain in full, completed from reference TRBV7-3 and TRBJ2-5, reads GAGVSQTPSNKVTEKGKYVELRCDPISGHTALYWYRQSLGQGPEFLIYFQGTGAADDSGLPNDRFFAVRPEGSVSTLKIQRTERGDSAVYLCASSLTGLAGAPEQETQYFGPGTRLLVL.

The genes are TRBV3-1 (or the pseudogene TRBV3-2) and TRBJ2-3, with D possibly being TRBD2 (5 bases). Germline values: CDR1 LGHDT, CDR2 YNNKEL (reference sequence). V was cut by 4 bases and J by 9 bases, with 14 bases left in between. There are 13 residues in the CDR3. The chain's CDR3 is CASSRKDFGTQYF. The DNA for the CDR3 is TGTGCCAGCAGCCGAAAGGACTTCGGGACGCAGTATTTT.